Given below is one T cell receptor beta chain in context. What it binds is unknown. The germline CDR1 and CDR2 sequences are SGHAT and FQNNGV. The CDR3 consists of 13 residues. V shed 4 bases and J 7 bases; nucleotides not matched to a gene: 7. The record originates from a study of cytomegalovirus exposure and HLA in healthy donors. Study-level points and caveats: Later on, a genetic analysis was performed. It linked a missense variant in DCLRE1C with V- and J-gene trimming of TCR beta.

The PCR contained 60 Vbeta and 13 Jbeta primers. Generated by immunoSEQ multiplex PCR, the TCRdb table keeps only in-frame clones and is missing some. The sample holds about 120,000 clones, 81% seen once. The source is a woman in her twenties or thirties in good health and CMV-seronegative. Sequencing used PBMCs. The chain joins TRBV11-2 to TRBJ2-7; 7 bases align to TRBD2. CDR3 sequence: CASSWGAGYEQYF. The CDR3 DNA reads TGTGCCAGCAGCTGGGGAGCGGGATATGAGCAGTACTTC.